The 9 T cell receptor beta chains listed next were all sequenced from one sample in a study of OX40 agonist ivuxolimab in advanced cancers. Generated by immunoSEQ multiplex PCR, the TCRdb table keeps only in-frame clones and is missing some. The sample yields tens of thousands of clones, approximately 82% seen once. Sequencing used CD4+ or CD8+ T cells sorted from blood, obtained in a trial of the OX40 agonist ivuxolimab. The receptors stem from an adult with an advanced solid tumor such as melanoma, head and neck, liver or kidney cancer.

The chain has TRBV30 and TRBJ2-2, with 10 bases that match TRBD2. The germline V gene has CDR1 GTSNPN and CDR2 SVGIG (reference sequence). CDR3 size: 15 residues. V dropped 0 bases and J dropped 6; count of bases not matched to a gene: 4. The chain's CDR3 is CAWSVGLAGAGELFF. CDR3 DNA sequence: TGTGCCTGGAGTGTGGGGCTAGCGGGAGCCGGGGAGCTGTTTTTT.

The chain combines TRBV28 with TRBJ2-2; no clear D. The CDR3 is 13 amino acids. Germline V gene data show CDR1 as MDHEN and CDR2 as SYDVKM. Trimming removed 3 bases at V and 5 bases at J, with 7 bases between. CDR3 sequence: CASSLEGTGELFF. Here the CDR3 DNA reads TGTGCCAGCAGTTTGGAAGGGACCGGGGAGCTGTTTTTT.

The chain uses TRBV27 and TRBJ2-5; tentatively, D is TRBD2 (5 bases). V was pared by 6 bases and J by 5 bases, with 19 bases between. The germline V gene has CDR1 MNHEY and CDR2 SMNVEV (reference sequence). CDR3 length: 15 residues. CDR3 bases: TGTGCCAGCAGCCTGGACTTTAAGGGTCGGGAGACCCAGTACTTC. Its translation is CASSLDFKGRETQYF.

The CDR3 spells CASSLLGAGQPQHF. In nucleotides, the CDR3 is TGTGCCAGCAGCTTATTGGGGGCGGGACAGCCCCAGCATTTT. V and J are TRBV7-2 and TRBJ1-5; a weak D match, TRBD1 (6 bases). CDR1 and CDR2 (germline): SGHTA, FQGNSA. V was trimmed by 2 bases and J by 7 bases, leaving 12 bases between them. CDR3 length: 14 residues.

V and J are TRBV19 and TRBJ2-5; 14 nucleotides match TRBD2. Germline loops: CDR1 LNHDA, CDR2 SQIVND (reference sequence). This CDR3 is built from 16 residues. The ends lost 5 bases at V and 5 bases at J; junction bases unmatched: 7. CDR3 DNA sequence: TGTGCCAGTAGTGCCCGACTAGCGGGGGGGCGGGAGACCCAGTACTTC. Translating gives CASSARLAGGRETQYF.

The rearrangement uses TRBV18 and TRBJ2-5; D is uncertain. The CDR3 runs 13 residues. V was shortened by 2 bases and J by 2 bases, with 6 bases between the two germline ends. Germline loops: CDR1 KGHSH, CDR2 LQKENI. DNA of the CDR3: TGTGCCAGCTCACCAGGGTCGCAAGAGACCCAGTACTTC. Its protein is CASSPGSQETQYF.

J is TRBJ2-5 and V is TRBV6-6; 10 bases are a match to TRBD1. In germline, CDR1 is MNHNY, CDR2 SVGAGI (reference sequence). V dropped 10 bases and J dropped 4; count of bases not matched to a gene: 9. CDR3 length: 14 amino acids. The CDR3 region has the DNA TGTGCCACCCGGCGGGACAGGGGTAGAGAGACCCAGTACTTC. Its protein product is CATRRDRGRETQYF.

This clone was observed once. Sequence at one end of the junction differs from germline and may be a read error. The V and J genes are TRBV2 and TRBJ2-5; possibly TRBD1 for D (6 bases). CDR3 length equals 13 residues. Looked up from germline, CDR1 is SNHLY and CDR2 is FYNNEI. This CDR3 is CASSRDNQETLYF. The CDR3 nucleotides read TGTGCCAGCAGTAGGGACAACCAGGAGACCCTGTACTTC.

This chain links TRBV11-2 with TRBJ2-2; D is uncertain. The germline CDR1 and CDR2 sequences are SGHAT and FQNNGV. The CDR3 covers 17 residues. Trimming removed 4 bases from V and 1 base from J, with 16 bases in between. The chain's CDR3 is CASSSPPGGMNTGELFF. The CDR3, as DNA: TGTGCCAGCAGCTCGCCGCCCGGTGGGATGAACACCGGGGAGCTGTTTTTT.